Presented here are 9 T cell receptor beta chains from one specimen sequenced in a study of human T cells and chemical hapten exposure. Time point of the sample: patch test 2, 6 weeks after DPC sensitization. Specified treatment: therapeutic diphenylcyclopropenone sensitization with weekly scalp DPC. Via MiXCR, TCRdb re-called the RACE reads, giving one row per CDR3 protein. The table shows roughly 380,000 distinct CDR3 sequences, with nearly 6.5% occurring only once. The sequencing here drew on whole blood, taken in connection with sensitization to the hapten diphenylcyclopropenone (DPC). The receptor source for this set is a woman aged 18-35 years with alopecia areata. Some clones in this sample may be carry-over from other donors' samples.

This clonotype occurred a few times. V gene TRBV7-8 combines with J gene TRBJ1-5; possible D gene TRBD1, 5 bases. Germline loops: CDR1 SGHVS, CDR2 FQNEAQ. Between the trimmed V and J ends, which lost 1 base and 6 bases, there was a span of 13 bases. This CDR3 comprises 15 residues. CDR3 DNA sequence: TGTGCCAGCAGCTTAGGAGGGCCGGGGGGTCAGCCCCAGCATTTT. This sequence encodes CASSLGGPGGQPQHF.

This clonotype has a handful of counts. V gene TRBV12-3 or TRBV12-4 combines with J gene TRBJ1-2; D gene unclear. Deletions cut 6 bases from V and 8 bases from J, with 16 bases between. This CDR3 spans 13 amino acids. CDR3 sequence reads: CASSFGPLGGYTF. The CDR3 DNA reads TGTGCCAGCAGCTTCGGGCCTTTGGGCGGCTACACCTTC.

The rearrangement joins TRBV14 to TRBJ2-3, with 7 nucleotides matching TRBD2. With 1 base clipped from V and 5 bases from J, the junction kept 9 bases outside the gene matches. The CDR3 runs to 16 residues. Germline values: CDR1 SGHDN, CDR2 FVKESK. The CDR3 coding sequence is TGTGCCAGCAGCCAAGGGAGGTGGCTAGCGGTAGATACGCAGTATTTT. This sequence encodes CASSQGRWLAVDTQYF.

This clonotype was recorded a few times. The CDR3 nucleotides are TGTGCCAGCAACCGCGGGACCCGGTACAATGAGCAGTTCTTC. It specifies CASNRGTRYNEQFF. The J gene is TRBJ2-1, the V gene TRBV6-2 or TRBV6-3, with a tentative D call TRBD2 (6 bases). Germline V gene lookup returns CDR1 MNHEY and CDR2 SVGEGT. The CDR3 runs 14 residues. V was pared by 7 bases and J by 4 bases, with 14 bases between.

The chain combines TRBV4-3 with TRBJ1-2, with D possibly TRBD1 on 5 matching bases. Germline CDR1 and CDR2: LGHNA and YSLEER. The length of the CDR3 is 14 residues. V was cut by 2 bases and J by 6 bases, with 13 bases left in between. CDR3 nucleotide sequence: TGCGCCAGCAGCCAAACCTGGACAATGGATGGCTACACCTTC. It translates to CASSQTWTMDGYTF.

The chain carries TRBV5-1 and TRBJ2-7; 8 bases are shared with TRBD1. CDR1 is SGHRS and CDR2 is YFSETQ in the germline V gene. V was pared by 3 bases and J by 2 bases, with 7 bases of the junction left unmatched. The CDR3 covers 15 residues. The DNA for the CDR3 is TGCGCCAGCAGCTCCGGGACAGGCTTCACCTACGAGCAGTACTTC. Translating it yields CASSSGTGFTYEQYF. Complete variable domain (other parts from reference TRBV5-1 and TRBJ2-7): KAGVTQTPRYLIKTRGQQVTLSCSPISGHRSVSWYQQTPGQGLQFLFEYFSETQRNKGNFPGRFSGRQFSNSRSEMNVSTLELGDSALYLCASSSGTGFTYEQYFGPGTRLTVT.

This clonotype has at least ten counts. The chain couples TRBV4-3 to TRBJ2-3; D may be TRBD2 (6 bases). V was pared by 6 bases and J by 2 bases, with 12 bases between. Germline CDR1 reads LGHNA; CDR2 reads YSLEER. The CDR3 totals 14 residues. CDR3 DNA sequence: TGCGCCAGCAGTCACGGGGGTTTCACAGATACGCAGTATTTT. It codes for CASSHGGFTDTQYF.

In its sample, this clonotype was seen many times. This chain connects TRBV3-1 to TRBJ1-1; D is possibly TRBD1 (5 bases). The germline V gene has CDR1 LGHDT and CDR2 YNNKEL (reference sequence). The CDR3 has 14 residues. V lost 5 bases and J 11 bases, leaving 21 bases between the germline ends. Here the CDR3 DNA reads TGTGCCAGCAGCTACTCAACGGGGGGTCCTCTGGCTTTCTTT. It translates to CASSYSTGGPLAFF.

This clonotype has just a few counts. The J gene is TRBJ2-7, the V gene TRBV6-6; D might be TRBD2 (5 bases). Trimming took off 7 bases at V and 7 bases at J, with 17 bases between the two ends. The CDR3 has 13 amino acids. Germline V gene sequence: CDR1 MNHNY, CDR2 SVGAGI (reference sequence). The CDR3 is CASTTRAAGEQYF. CDR3 sequence (DNA): TGTGCCAGCACCACTCGCGCCGCGGGTGAGCAGTACTTC.